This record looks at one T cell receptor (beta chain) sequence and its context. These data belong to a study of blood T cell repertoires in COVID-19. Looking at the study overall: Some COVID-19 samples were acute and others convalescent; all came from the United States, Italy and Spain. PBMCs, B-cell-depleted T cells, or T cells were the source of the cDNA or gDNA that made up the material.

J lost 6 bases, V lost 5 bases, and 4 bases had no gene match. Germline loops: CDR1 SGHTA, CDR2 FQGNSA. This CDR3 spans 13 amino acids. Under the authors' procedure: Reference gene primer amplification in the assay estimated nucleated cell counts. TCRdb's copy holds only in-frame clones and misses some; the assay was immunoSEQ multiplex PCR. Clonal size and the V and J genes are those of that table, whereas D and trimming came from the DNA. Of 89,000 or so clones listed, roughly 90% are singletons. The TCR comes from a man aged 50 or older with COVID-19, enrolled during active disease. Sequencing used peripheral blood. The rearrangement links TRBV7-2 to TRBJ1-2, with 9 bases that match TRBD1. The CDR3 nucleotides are TGTGCCAGCAGCCTCTGGACAGGGGATGGCTACACCTTC. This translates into CASSLWTGDGYTF.